In its sample, the clone carrying this T cell receptor beta chain was seen a few times. Its antigen is unknown. The entry originates in a study of post-analysis software for immune sequencing data. Study-wide background: Disease courses included relapsing-remitting, secondary progressive and progressive-relapsing multiple sclerosis.

Unique-molecular-identifier-tagged TCR beta cDNA libraries were used. TCRdb called the PCR reads again in MiXCR, with one record for every CDR3 protein. This sample yields roughly 410,000 distinct CDR3 sequences, of which about a third are seen a single time; 10% to 15% belongs to the top ten. Study-level points and caveats: There were five TRBV segments more frequent in patients than controls, and TRBV5-6, TRBV5-1 and TRBV20-1 were among them.

Germline values: CDR1 SGHAT, CDR2 FQNNGV. V trimming: 6 bases; J trimming: 7 bases; junction bases outside the gene matches: 8. The CDR3 consists of 14 residues. This TCR was recovered from a girl aged 10-17 years with multiple sclerosis. Sequencing used blood. V gene TRBV11-2 combines with J gene TRBJ1-2, with 10 bases lining up with TRBD1. Here the CDR3 DNA reads TGTGCCAGCAGGGGGACAGGGGCCCCTTCTGGCTACACCTTC. Translating it yields CASRGTGAPSGYTF.